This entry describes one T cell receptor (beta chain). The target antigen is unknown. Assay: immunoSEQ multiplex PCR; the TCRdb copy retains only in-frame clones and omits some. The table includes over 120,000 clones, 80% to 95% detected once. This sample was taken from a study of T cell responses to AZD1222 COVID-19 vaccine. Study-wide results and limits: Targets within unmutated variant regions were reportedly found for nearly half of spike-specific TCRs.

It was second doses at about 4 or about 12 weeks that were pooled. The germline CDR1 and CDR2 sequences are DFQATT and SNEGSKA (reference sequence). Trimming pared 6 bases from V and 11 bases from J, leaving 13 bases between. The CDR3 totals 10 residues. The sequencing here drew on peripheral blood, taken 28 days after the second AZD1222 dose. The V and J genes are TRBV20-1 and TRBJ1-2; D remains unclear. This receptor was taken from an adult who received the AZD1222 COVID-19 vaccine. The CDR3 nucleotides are TGCAGTGCCCCGCTGGCAACATACACCTTC. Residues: CSAPLATYTF.